This T cell receptor beta chain was recovered during a study of blood T cell repertoires in COVID-19. Overall study: Samples of COVID-19 (acute and convalescent) were obtained from the United States, Italy and Spain. From T cells, B-cell-depleted T cells, or PBMCs came the material, which was cDNA or gDNA.

Authors' processing steps: The authors estimated nucleated cell counts from reference gene primer amplification. Clones were sequenced by immunoSEQ multiplex PCR, and TCRdb holds only the in-frame ones, with some missing. V, J and clone size were drawn from that table, and D and trimming were deduced from the DNA. The sample has roughly 200,000 clones; roughly 80% are singletons. The receptor was isolated from a woman at least 80 years old with active or convalescent COVID-19. Material: peripheral blood.

CDR3 region: CASSSGTTRNTEAFF. CDR3 nucleotide sequence: TGTGCCAGCAGCTCAGGGACAACAAGGAACACTGAAGCTTTCTTT. The chain has TRBV7-3 and TRBJ1-1; a possible D gene is TRBD1 (6 bases). The V and J ends lost 4 bases and 1 base respectively, with 13 bases between them. This CDR3 is 15 amino acids long. Per germline, CDR1 SGHTA and CDR2 FQGTGA.